The sequence of this T cell receptor beta chain was determined in a study of T-cell memory formation after mild COVID-19. The study, taken as a whole, reports: CD4+ bias marked clones expanding day 15 to 37, unlike balanced contracting clones.

Deletions cut 2 bases from V and 4 bases from J, with 12 bases between. Germline CDR1 SGHRS, CDR2 YFSETQ. This CDR3 is 15 amino acids long. This clonotype showed up just a few times. The antigen remains unidentified. TCRdb recomputed calls from the 5' RACE reads with MiXCR, one row per CDR3 protein. The sample has around 200,000 distinct CDR3 sequences, 9.5% seen once. The rearrangement links TRBV5-1 to TRBJ2-2, with D possibly being TRBD1 (6 bases). This TCR came from a man in his late teens or twenties who had mild COVID-19 (a few samples of this study predate the infection). Cell type and time point are not known. Sequencing was done on a sample of PBMCs or a T cell subset sorted from them (not recorded which). The CDR3 DNA reads as TGCGCCAGCAGCTTCCGGGACACGATCACCGGGGAGCTGTTTTTT. Its translation is CASSFRDTITGELFF.